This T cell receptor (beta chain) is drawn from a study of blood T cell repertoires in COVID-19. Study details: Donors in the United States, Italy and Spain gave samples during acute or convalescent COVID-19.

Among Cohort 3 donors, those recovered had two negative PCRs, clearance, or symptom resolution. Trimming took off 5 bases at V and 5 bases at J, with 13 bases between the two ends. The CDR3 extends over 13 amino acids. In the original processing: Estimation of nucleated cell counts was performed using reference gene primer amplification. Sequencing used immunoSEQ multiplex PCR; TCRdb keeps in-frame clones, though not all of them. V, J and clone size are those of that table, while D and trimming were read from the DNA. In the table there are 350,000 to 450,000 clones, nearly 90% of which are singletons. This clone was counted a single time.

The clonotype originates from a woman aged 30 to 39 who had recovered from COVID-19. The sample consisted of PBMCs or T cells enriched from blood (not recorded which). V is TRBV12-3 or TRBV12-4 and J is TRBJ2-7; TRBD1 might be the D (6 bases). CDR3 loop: CASSHRDTDEQYF. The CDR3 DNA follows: TGTGCCAGCAGTCACCGGGACACCGACGAGCAGTACTTC.